This record covers a single TCR beta chain. This clone's antigen is unknown. No qualities accompany the bases; no much larger clone lies one base away. This sample is part of a study of T cells in Graves' hyperthyroidism and ophthalmopathy (dated by TCRdb to between 2018 and 2021). With respect to the entire study: TCR V-J signatures able to tell the groups apart were searched for in a discovery cohort of 95 or so patients, of whom more than 40 had Graves' ophthalmopathy and about 60 had stable Graves' hyperthyroidism. For training and testing, the 100 or so patients in the discovery cohort were randomly divided in a 7:3 ratio. TCR Vbeta CDR3 sequencing of roughly 140 peripheral blood samples (roughly 43 ophthalmopathy, 75 to 85 hyperthyroidism and about 17 progressor patients) is reported in the paper. Prospective prediction of ophthalmopathy was tested in an independent validation cohort consisting of 18 hyperthyroidism patients and 15 to 17 patients who later progressed to ophthalmopathy. In addition, the study compared T-cell repertoires in thyroid tissue and in blood from five to seven Graves' hyperthyroidism patients. Once sampling was done, hyperthyroidism patients were given methimazole at a starting dose of 30 mg daily, whereas ophthalmopathy patients were given high-dose intravenous methylprednisolone.

The research as a whole found: No statistical method was used to fix the sample size in advance, and group allocation was not hidden from the investigators. A 13 V-J signature model separated ophthalmopathy from stable hyperthyroidism, with around 88% sensitivity and around 84% specificity in cross-validation and 80%/75% in testing. In validation, the model predicted progression to ophthalmopathy a median of 6.5 months before onset, with approximately 70% sensitivity and roughly 73% specificity. Blood samples also contained most of the expanded thyroid clonotypes (frequency above 0.001), which suggests that blood repertoires may reflect thyroid immune responses.

Patients with uncontrolled infections, other autoimmune diseases, pregnancy or lactation were excluded. Diagnoses were established on the basis of clinical symptoms, serum thyroxine and TRAb, thyroid ultrasound, and orbital computed tomography. Total RNA was extracted with Trizol reagent, and quality was checked on an Agilent 2100 Bioanalyzer. The TCR beta CDR3 regions were amplified from the RNA transcripts. For the first round of RT-PCR on the TCR CDR3, the HTBI primer set was used together with the Qiagen OneStep RT-PCR kit. Libraries were constructed in a second round of multiplex PCR, after which size selection and purification were performed. Libraries were sequenced paired-end with 100 bp reads on an Illumina HiSeq2000. The study's own analysis went as follows. SOAPnuke was used to process the raw data, removing reads that contained adapters or uncalled bases, had a mean Phred below 15, or lacked an exact match to the constant primer or identifier. High-quality paired reads were merged with COPE v1.2.5, and unique nucleotide sequences were defined as clonotypes. Clonotypes were aligned to IMGT TRBV, TRBD and TRBJ reference segments using MiTCR v1.1. Analysis was restricted to V-J combinations with a frequency above 0.0001, which covered 98% to 99.2% of repertoires. A TCS score was defined as the ratio of F50 (clonal expansion) to E x V (chaos), with BLOSUM62-based TCRdist applied between CDR3 peptides within each V-J. Welch's t-statistics and random forest reduced roughly 540 V-J features to about 12, which were used in a naive Bayes classifier (R e1071). The similarity between thyroid and blood repertoires was quantified using the Morisita-Horn index. TCRdb reran the public reads through fastp at Q25 and MiXCR, keeping productive beta chains. Every entry covers one CDR3 protein and lists the most common genes and DNA from its rows. The authors' filters were not applied to this entry. This sample gives hundreds of thousands of distinct CDR3 sequences in total; about 45% of them show up just once. Less than 9.5% of the sample is held by the ten biggest clonotypes.

For CDR1 and CDR2, the germline V gene lists SGHVS and FNYEAQ. The CDR3 covers 15 residues, taking in both the cysteine and the phenylalanine. Left in the record is the CDR3 DNA by itself, 45 bases read in frame from the first base. Recombination joined TRBV7-6 with TRBJ2-5, with 14 junctional bases fitting TRBD2. The sample taken for sequencing was peripheral blood or thyroid tissue (not recorded which). The origin of this receptor is an adult man with Graves' disease, either hyperthyroidism or ophthalmopathy (not recorded which). CDR3 reads: CASPWTSGGQETQYF. The nucleotides read TGTGCTAGCCCCTGGACTAGCGGGGGGCAAGAGACCCAGTACTTC.